This TCR beta chain was obtained from a study of blood T cell repertoires in COVID-19. Study background: COVID-19 samples, acute and convalescent, were from the United States, Italy and Spain. PBMCs, B-cell-depleted T cells, or T cells provided the cDNA or gDNA that made up the material.

CDR3 size: 16 residues. The germline gives CDR1 SEHNR, CDR2 FQNEAQ (reference sequence). V gave up 0 bases and J gave up 6 bases; unmatched junction bases: 10. Repertoires were generated with immunoSEQ multiplex PCR, while TCRdb's copy carries only in-frame clones and drops some. The sample shows 130,000 or so clones, about 81% of them seen only once. V gene TRBV7-9 combines with J gene TRBJ2-7; 8 nucleotides match TRBD2. Sequencing was carried out using peripheral blood. The TCR comes from a woman older than 75 with acute or convalescent COVID-19. The CDR3 bases are TGTGCCAGCAGCTTAGCGCGGGGGGCCTTACGGGGCGAGCAGTACTTC. It is translated as CASSLARGALRGEQYF.